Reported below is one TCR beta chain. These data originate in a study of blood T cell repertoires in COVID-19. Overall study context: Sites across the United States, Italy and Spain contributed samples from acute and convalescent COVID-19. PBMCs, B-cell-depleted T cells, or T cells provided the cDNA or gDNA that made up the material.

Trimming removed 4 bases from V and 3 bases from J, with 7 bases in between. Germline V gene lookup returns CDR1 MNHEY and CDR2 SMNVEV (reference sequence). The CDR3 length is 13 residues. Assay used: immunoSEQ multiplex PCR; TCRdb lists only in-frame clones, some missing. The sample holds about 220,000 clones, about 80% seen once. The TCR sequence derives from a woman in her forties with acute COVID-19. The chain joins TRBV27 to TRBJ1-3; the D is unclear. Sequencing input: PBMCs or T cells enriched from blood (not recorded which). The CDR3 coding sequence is TGTGCCAGCAGTTCCAATTTTGGAAACACCATATATTTT. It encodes CASSSNFGNTIYF.